This T cell receptor beta chain is drawn from a study of cytotoxic CD8 clonotypes in ibrutinib-treated CLL. Looking at the study overall: The patient breakdown showed roughly 10 relapsed/refractory and around 16 treatment-naive cases, with fewer than 18 IGHV unmutated. Outcomes included roughly 24 partial and 2 complete responses; after median around 5.5 years, roughly 14 stayed remitted and approximately 12 progressed. Overall study findings and caveats: Higher clonality was seen at ibrutinib response and a return toward baseline at progression.

As concerns this clone: Its antigen is still unknown.

Investigators sought sequencing depths of between 1 in 200,000 and 1 in 1 million T cells. Using immunoSEQ multiplex PCR, the repertoire was profiled, and TCRdb retains in-frame clones only, with some absent. The table records fewer than 45,000 clones, roughly 49% of them present only once. In germline, CDR1 is SGHRS, CDR2 YFSETQ. Trimming stripped 3 bases from V and 0 bases from J, with 6 bases between. This CDR3 has 13 amino acids. This clonotype originated in a human donor with chronic lymphocytic leukemia. This sample comprised PBMCs, obtained before ibrutinib treatment. The chain employs TRBV5-1 and TRBJ1-1; D unclear. The CDR3 DNA sequence: TGCGCCAGCAGCTCTAACATGAACACTGAAGCTTTCTTT. Amino acid sequence: CASSSNMNTEAFF.